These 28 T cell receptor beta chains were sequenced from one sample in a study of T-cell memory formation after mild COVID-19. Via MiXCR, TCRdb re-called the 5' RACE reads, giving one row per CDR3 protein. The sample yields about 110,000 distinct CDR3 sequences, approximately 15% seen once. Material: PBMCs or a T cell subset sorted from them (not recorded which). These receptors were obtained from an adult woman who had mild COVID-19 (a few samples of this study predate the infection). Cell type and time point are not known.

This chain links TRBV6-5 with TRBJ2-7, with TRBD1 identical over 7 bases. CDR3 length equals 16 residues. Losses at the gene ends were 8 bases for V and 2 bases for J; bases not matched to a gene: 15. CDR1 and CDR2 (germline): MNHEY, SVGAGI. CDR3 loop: CASGSPTGDVPYEQYF. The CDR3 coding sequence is TGTGCCAGCGGGTCCCCAACAGGGGATGTTCCCTACGAGCAGTACTTC.

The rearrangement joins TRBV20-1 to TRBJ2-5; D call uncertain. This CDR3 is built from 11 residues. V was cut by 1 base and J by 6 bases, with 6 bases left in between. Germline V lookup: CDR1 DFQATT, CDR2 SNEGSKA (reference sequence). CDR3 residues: CSARGLQTQYF. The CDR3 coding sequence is TGCAGTGCTAGAGGGCTTCAGACCCAGTACTTC.

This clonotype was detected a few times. CDR3 amino acids: CASSQPLGTAPYSNQPQHF. The CDR3, as DNA: TGCGCCAGCAGCCAACCCCTCGGGACAGCACCTTATAGCAATCAGCCCCAGCATTTT. The genes are TRBV4-1 and TRBJ1-5, with 7 bases identical to TRBD1. V trimming: 2 bases; J trimming: 0 bases; junction bases outside the gene matches: 13. Germline values: CDR1 MGHRA, CDR2 YSYEKL. The CDR3 has 19 amino acids.

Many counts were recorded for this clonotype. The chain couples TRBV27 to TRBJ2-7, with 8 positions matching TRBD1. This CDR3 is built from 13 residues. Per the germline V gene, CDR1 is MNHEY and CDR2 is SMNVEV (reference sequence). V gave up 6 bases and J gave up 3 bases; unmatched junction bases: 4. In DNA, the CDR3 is TGTGCCAGCAGCCCAGGACAGGGCTACGAGCAGTACTTC. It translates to CASSPGQGYEQYF.

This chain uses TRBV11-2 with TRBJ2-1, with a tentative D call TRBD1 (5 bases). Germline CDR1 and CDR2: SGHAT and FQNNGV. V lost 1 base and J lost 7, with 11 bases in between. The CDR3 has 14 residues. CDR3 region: CASSLVAGRNEQFF. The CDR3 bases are TGTGCCAGCAGCTTAGTAGCAGGGCGGAATGAGCAGTTCTTC. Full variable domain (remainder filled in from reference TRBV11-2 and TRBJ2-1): EAGVAQSPRYKIIEKRQSVAFWCNPISGHATLYWYQQILGQGPKLLIQFQNNGVVDDSQLPKDRFSAERLKGVDSTLKIQPAKLEDSAVYLCASSLVAGRNEQFFGPGTRLTVL.

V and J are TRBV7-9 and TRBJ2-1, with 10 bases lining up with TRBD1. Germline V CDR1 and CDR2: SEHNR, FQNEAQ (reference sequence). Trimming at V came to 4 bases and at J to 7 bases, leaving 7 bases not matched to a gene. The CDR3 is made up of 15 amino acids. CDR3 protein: CASSSATGGGNEQFF. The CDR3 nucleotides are TGTGCCAGCAGCTCCGCGACAGGGGGCGGGAATGAGCAGTTCTTC.

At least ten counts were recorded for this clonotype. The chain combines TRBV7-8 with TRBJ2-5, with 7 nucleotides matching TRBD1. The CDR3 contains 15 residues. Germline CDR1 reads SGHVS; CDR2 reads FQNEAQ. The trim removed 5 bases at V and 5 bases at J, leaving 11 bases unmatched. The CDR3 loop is CASSTWTGGVETQYF. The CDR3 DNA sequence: TGTGCCAGCAGCACCTGGACAGGAGGTGTGGAGACCCAGTACTTC.

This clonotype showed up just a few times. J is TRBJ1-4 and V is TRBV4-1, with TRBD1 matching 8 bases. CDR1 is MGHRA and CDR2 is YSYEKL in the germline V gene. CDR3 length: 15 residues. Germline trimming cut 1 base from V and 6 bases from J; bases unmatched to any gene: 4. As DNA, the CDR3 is TGCGCCAGCAGCCAAGGGGACAGGAGATATGAAAAACTGTTTTTT. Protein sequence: CASSQGDRRYEKLFF.

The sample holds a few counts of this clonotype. The CDR3 DNA reads as TGCAGTGCTAGAGGGGGTAGTAGCGGGGGCTACGAGCAGTACTTC. Translated: CSARGGSSGGYEQYF. The V and J genes are TRBV20-1 and TRBJ2-7, with 9 bases fitting TRBD2. The junction had 7 bases not matched to a gene; V was cut back by 1 base and J by 3 bases. The germline gives CDR1 DFQATT, CDR2 SNEGSKA (reference sequence). The CDR3 covers 15 residues.

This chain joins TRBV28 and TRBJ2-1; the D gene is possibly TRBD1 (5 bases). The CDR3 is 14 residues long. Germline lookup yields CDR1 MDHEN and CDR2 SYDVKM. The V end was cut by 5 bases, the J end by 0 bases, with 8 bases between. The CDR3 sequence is CASSLDSSYNEQFF. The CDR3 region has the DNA TGTGCCAGCAGTCTAGACAGCTCCTACAATGAGCAGTTCTTC.

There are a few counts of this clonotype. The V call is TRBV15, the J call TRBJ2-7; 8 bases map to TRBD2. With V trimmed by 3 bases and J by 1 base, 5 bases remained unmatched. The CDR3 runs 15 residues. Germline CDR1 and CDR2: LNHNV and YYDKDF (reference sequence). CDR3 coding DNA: TGTGCCACCAGCAGGTCAGCGGGAGCATCCTACGAGCAGTACTTC. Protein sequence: CATSRSAGASYEQYF.

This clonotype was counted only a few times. CDR3 sequence: CASSEVGSTDTQYF. In DNA, the CDR3 is TGTGCCAGCAGCGAGGTGGGGTCCACAGATACGCAGTATTTT. The V gene is TRBV12-3 or TRBV12-4, the J gene TRBJ2-3; D is unclear. The CDR3 spans 14 residues. V gave up 6 bases and J gave up 2 bases, with 12 bases separating them.

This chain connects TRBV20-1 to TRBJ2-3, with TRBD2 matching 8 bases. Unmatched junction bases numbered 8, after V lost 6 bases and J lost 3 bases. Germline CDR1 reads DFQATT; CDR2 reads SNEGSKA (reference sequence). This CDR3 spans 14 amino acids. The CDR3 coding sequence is TGCAGTGCCGCTAGCGGGCTTCGTACAGATACGCAGTATTTT. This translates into CSAASGLRTDTQYF.

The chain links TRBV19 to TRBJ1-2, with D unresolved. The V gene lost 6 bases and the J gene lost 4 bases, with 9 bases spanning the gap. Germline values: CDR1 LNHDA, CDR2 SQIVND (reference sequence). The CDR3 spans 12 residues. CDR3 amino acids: CASRSGIYGYTF. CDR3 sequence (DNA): TGTGCCAGTAGGTCGGGGATCTATGGCTACACCTTC.

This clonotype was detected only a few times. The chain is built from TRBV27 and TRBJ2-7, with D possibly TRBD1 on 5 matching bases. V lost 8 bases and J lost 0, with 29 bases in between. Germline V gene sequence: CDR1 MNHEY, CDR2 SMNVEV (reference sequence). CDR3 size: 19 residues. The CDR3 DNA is TGTGCCAGCGTTTTCCCACAACAGGAGCTGACTGTCCTCTCCTACGAGCAGTACTTC. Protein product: CASVFPQQELTVLSYEQYF.

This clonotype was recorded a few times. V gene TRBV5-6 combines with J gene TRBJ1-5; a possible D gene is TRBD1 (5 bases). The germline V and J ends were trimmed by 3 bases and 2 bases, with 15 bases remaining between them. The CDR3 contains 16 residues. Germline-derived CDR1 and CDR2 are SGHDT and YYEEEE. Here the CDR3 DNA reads TGTGCCAGCAGCTCATTGTTGGGAGGGGGCAATCAGCCCCAGCATTTT. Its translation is CASSSLLGGGNQPQHF.

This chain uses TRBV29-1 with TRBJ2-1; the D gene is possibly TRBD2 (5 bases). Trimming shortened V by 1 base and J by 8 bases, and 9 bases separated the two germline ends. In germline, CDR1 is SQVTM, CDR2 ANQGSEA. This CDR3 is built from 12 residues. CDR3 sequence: CSVEGLEDEQFF. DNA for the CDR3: TGCAGCGTTGAAGGTTTGGAGGATGAGCAGTTCTTC.

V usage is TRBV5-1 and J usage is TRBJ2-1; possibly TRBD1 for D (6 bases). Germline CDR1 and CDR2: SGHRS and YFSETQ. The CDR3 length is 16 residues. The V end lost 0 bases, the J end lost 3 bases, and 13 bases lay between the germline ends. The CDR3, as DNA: TGCGCCAGCAGCTTGGGACCGAACAGGGACTACAATGAGCAGTTCTTC. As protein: CASSLGPNRDYNEQFF.

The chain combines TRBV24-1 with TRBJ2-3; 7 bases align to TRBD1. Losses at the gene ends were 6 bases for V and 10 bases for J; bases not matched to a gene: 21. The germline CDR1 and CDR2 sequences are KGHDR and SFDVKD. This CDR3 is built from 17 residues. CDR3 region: CATSSPRTGQDGHSQYF. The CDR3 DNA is TGTGCCACCAGTAGTCCCCGGACAGGCCAGGATGGGCATTCGCAGTATTTT.

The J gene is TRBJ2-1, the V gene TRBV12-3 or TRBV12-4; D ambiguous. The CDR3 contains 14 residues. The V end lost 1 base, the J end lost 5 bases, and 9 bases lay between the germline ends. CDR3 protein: CASSLGLKNNEQFF. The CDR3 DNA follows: TGTGCCAGCAGTTTAGGCCTAAAAAACAATGAGCAGTTCTTC.

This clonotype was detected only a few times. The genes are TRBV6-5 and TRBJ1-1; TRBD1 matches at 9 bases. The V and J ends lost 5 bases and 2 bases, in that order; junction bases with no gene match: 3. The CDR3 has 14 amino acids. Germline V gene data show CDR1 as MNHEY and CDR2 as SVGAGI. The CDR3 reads CASSLTGGNTEAFF. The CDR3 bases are TGTGCCAGCAGTCTTACAGGGGGCAACACTGAAGCTTTCTTT.

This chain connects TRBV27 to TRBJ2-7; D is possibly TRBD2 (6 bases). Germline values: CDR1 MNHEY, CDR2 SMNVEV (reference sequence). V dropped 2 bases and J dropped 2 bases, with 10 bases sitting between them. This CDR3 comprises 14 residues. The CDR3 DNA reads TGTGCCAGCAGTTTACGGGGGTTAGCCTACGAGCAGTACTTC. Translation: CASSLRGLAYEQYF.

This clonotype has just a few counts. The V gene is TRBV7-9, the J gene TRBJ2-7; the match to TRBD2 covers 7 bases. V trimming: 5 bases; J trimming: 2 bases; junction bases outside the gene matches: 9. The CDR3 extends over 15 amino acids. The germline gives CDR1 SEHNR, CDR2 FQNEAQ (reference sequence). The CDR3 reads CASSPPLGGAYEQYF. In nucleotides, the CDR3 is TGTGCCAGCAGCCCCCCTCTGGGGGGGGCCTACGAGCAGTACTTC.

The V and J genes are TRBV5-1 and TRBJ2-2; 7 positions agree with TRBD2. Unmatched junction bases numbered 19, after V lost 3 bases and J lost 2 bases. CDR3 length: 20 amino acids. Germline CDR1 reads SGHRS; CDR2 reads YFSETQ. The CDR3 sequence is CASSWARYLQRDANTGELFF. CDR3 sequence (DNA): TGCGCCAGCAGCTGGGCACGATACCTTCAGCGGGACGCTAACACCGGGGAGCTGTTTTTT.

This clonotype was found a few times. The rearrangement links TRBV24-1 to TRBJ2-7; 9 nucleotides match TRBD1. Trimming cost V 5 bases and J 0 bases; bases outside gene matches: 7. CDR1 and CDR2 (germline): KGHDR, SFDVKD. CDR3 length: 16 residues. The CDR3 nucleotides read TGTGCCACCAGTGCTAAACAGGGGGCTAGCTCCTACGAGCAGTACTTC. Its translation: CATSAKQGASSYEQYF.

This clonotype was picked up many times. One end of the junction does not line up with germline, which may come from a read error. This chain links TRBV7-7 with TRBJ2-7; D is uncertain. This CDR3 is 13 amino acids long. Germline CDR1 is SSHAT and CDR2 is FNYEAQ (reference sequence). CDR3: CASSFGPSYEQYF. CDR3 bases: TGTGCTAGCAGCTTTGGACCTTCCTACGAGCAGTACTTC.

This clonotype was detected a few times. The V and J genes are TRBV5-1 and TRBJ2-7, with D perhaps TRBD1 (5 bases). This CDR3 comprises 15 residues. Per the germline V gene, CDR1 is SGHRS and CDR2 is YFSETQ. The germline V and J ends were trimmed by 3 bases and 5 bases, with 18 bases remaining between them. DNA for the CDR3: TGCGCCAGCAGCTATTCCCCCTACGACAGAGACGAGCAGTACTTC. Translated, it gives CASSYSPYDRDEQYF.

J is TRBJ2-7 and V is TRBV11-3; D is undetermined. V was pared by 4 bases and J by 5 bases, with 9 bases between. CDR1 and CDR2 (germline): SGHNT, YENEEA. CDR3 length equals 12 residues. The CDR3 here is CASSSMPHEQYF. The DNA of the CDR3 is TGTGCCAGCAGCTCCATGCCCCACGAGCAGTACTTC.